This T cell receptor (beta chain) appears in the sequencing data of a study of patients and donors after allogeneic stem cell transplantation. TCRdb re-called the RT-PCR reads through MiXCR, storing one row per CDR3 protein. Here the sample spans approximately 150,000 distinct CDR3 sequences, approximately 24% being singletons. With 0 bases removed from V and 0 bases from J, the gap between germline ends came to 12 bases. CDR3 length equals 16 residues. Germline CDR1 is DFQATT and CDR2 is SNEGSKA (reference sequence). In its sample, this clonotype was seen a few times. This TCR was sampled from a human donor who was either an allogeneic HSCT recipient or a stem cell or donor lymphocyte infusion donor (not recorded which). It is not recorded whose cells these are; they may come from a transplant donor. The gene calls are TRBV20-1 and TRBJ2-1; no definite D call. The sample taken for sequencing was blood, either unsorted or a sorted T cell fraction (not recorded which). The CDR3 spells CSARDRNSHSYNEQFF. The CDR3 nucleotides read TGCAGTGCTAGAGATAGAAACTCACACTCCTACAATGAGCAGTTCTTC.